These 11 T cell receptor beta chains share one sample of origin, sequenced in a study of blood T cells in healthy people across ages. The use of a sample-barcoded 5' primer and a J-beta primer mix characterized a second PCR of roughly 6 to 11 cycles. TCRdb reanalysed the 5' RACE reads using MiXCR and keeps one entry per CDR3 protein. The sample lists approximately 670,000 distinct CDR3 sequences, 35% to 50% occurring once. Sequenced input: blood. Receptors were obtained from an elderly man in good health.

V is TRBV30 and J is TRBJ1-1, with a weak D call TRBD1 (6 bases). The CDR3 totals 12 residues. Per germline, CDR1 GTSNPN and CDR2 SVGIG (reference sequence). The V end was cut by 8 bases, the J end by 4 bases, with 14 bases between. CDR3 in amino acids: CARRRGTTEAFF. The CDR3 DNA reads as TGTGCCCGACGTAGGGGGACCACTGAAGCTTTCTTT.

The rearrangement links TRBV4-1 to TRBJ2-4; D gene ambiguous. V lost 0 bases to trimming and J lost 0 bases, with 15 bases between them. The CDR3 consists of 18 residues. The germline V gene encodes CDR1 MGHRA and CDR2 YSYEKL. CDR3 in amino acids: CASSQDALKGLAKNIQYF. The DNA for the CDR3 is TGCGCCAGCAGCCAAGACGCCTTGAAGGGTCTAGCCAAAAACATTCAGTACTTC.

The chain is built from TRBV6-5 and TRBJ2-5; the D gene is possibly TRBD2 (6 bases). The closer fit of TRBJ2-7 to the DNA end suggests the J call may be wrong. This CDR3 has 15 residues. The V gene's germline CDR1 is MNHEY and CDR2 SVGAGI. The DNA for the CDR3 is TGTGCCAGCAGTTCCCGACTAGAAGCGGACTACGAGCAGTACTTC. This sequence encodes CASSSRLEADYEQYF.

The V and J genes are TRBV15 and TRBJ2-5; TRBD1 matches at 10 bases. Trimming at V came to 4 bases and at J to 5 bases, leaving 4 bases not matched to a gene. This CDR3 comprises 14 residues. Germline V gene sequence: CDR1 LNHNV, CDR2 YYDKDF (reference sequence). The CDR3 DNA reads TGTGCCACCAGCACTGGGACAGGGGACGAGACCCAGTACTTC. It encodes CATSTGTGDETQYF.

This clonotype showed up many times. V is TRBV5-1 and J is TRBJ2-7; TRBD1 matches 9 bases. Per germline, CDR1 SGHRS and CDR2 YFSETQ. The CDR3 runs 16 residues. Unmatched junction bases numbered 10, after V lost 4 bases and J lost 2 bases. The DNA for the CDR3 is TGCGCCAGCAGCCAGGCTCCGGGACAGGGTCCCTACGAGCAGTACTTC. Protein product: CASSQAPGQGPYEQYF.

V gene TRBV2 combines with J gene TRBJ1-2; tentatively, D is TRBD1 (6 bases). Trimming took off 6 bases at V and 4 bases at J, with 18 bases between the two ends. This CDR3 is 15 amino acids long. Germline V CDR1 and CDR2: SNHLY, FYNNEI. The CDR3 coding sequence is TGTGCCAGCAGCCTGGACAGTACACACACCTATGGCTACACCTTC. The encoded protein is CASSLDSTHTYGYTF.

This clonotype was observed a few times. The chain employs TRBV6-2 or TRBV6-3 and TRBJ2-5; D gene ambiguous. Germline V gene lookup returns CDR1 MNHEY and CDR2 SVGEGT. Trimming removed 5 bases at V and 1 base at J, with 20 bases between. CDR3 size: 17 residues. CDR3 in DNA: TGTGCCAGCAGTAAAGAGACCCGTGGGTGGACCCAAGAGACCCAGTACTTC. It yields the protein CASSKETRGWTQETQYF.

About this clonotype itself: A read error may be the cause here, since a much bigger clone is one base away. This chain joins TRBV7-2 and TRBJ1-2; 7 nucleotides line up with TRBD1. The germline gives CDR1 SGHTA, CDR2 FQGNSA. CDR3 length: 13 amino acids. V was clipped by 5 bases and J by 4 bases; unmatched bases: 4. In DNA, the CDR3 is TGTGCCAGCAGCCACGACAGGGCCTATGGCTACACCTTC. This codes for CASSHDRAYGYTF.

For this clonotype: The junction shows a germline mismatch at one end, possibly a read error. This chain connects TRBV5-5 to TRBJ2-5; D is possibly TRBD1 (5 bases). The J call is uncertain, as TRBJ2-7 better fits the DNA end. CDR1 is SGHKS and CDR2 is YYEKEE in the germline V gene (reference sequence). The CDR3 is made up of 15 amino acids. The CDR3 coding sequence is TGTGCCAACAGCTTGGGGCCATCGAGCTCCTACGAGCAGTACTTC. This translates into CANSLGPSSSYEQYF.

This clonotype was recorded a few times. The V and J genes are TRBV2 and TRBJ2-6; D unresolved. V was shortened by 10 bases and J by 1 base, with 8 bases between the two germline ends. Germline V gene sequence: CDR1 SNHLY, CDR2 FYNNEI. The CDR3 is 13 residues long. CDR3 coding DNA: TGTGCCACCCGCGATTCTGGGGCCAACGTCCTGACTTTC. It is translated as CATRDSGANVLTF.

A single count supports this clonotype. The chain is built from TRBV20-1 and TRBJ1-1; unclear D gene. Germline V gene lookup returns CDR1 DFQATT and CDR2 SNEGSKA (reference sequence). Trimming took off 2 bases at V and 0 bases at J, with 10 bases between the two ends. The CDR3 contains 14 residues. Written as DNA, the CDR3 is TGCAGTGCTAGAACCGGACGGTTGAACACTGAAGCTTTCTTT. Its protein is CSARTGRLNTEAFF.